This passage covers 27 T cell receptor beta chains from one sample sequenced in a study of graft-versus-host responses after intestinal transplantation. Here immunoSEQ multiplex PCR was the method, and the copy in TCRdb shows in-frame clones only, minus some. The repertoire holds tens of thousands of clones, 85% to 95% seen once, with 0.2% to 0.25% in the top ten. Their cognate antigens are unknown. Specimen: unstimulated CD8+ T cells sorted from spleen or lymph node cells, collected before transplant. The receptors derive from a human donor who was the organ donor for an intestinal transplant.

The chain employs TRBV12-5 and TRBJ2-1; 7 bases match TRBD1. Germline values: CDR1 LGHNT, CDR2 FRNRAP. After removal of 4 bases from V and 3 bases from J, the junction contained 0 bases not matched to a gene. This CDR3 is built from 13 residues. The DNA for the CDR3 is TGTGCTAGTGGTTGGGACAGCTACAATGAGCAGTTCTTC. Residues: CASGWDSYNEQFF.

This sequence joins TRBV13 and TRBJ1-2; 7 nucleotides align to TRBD1. V was clipped by 0 bases and J by 8 bases; unmatched bases: 9. Germline lookup yields CDR1 PRHDT and CDR2 FYEKMQ (reference sequence). This CDR3 has 15 amino acids. CDR3 in DNA: TGTGCCAGCAGCTTAGGTCAGGGGGTCTCTGACGGCTACACCTTC. Encoded protein: CASSLGQGVSDGYTF. Combining the CDR3 with reference TRBV13 and TRBJ1-2 gives the whole variable domain AAGVIQSPRHLIKEKRETATLKCYPIPRHDTVYWYQQGPGQDPQFLISFYEKMQSDKGSIPDRFSAQQFSDYHSELNMSSLELGDSALYFCASSLGQGVSDGYTFGSGTRLTVV.

The chain joins TRBV9 to TRBJ1-1; 7 bases agree with TRBD1. V gave up 4 bases and J gave up 6 bases; unmatched junction bases: 12. CDR3 length: 15 residues. Germline CDR1 is SGDLS and CDR2 is YYNGEE. CDR3 loop: CASSPGRTGLAEAFF. The CDR3 region has the DNA TGTGCCAGCAGCCCCGGGAGGACAGGCCTCGCTGAAGCTTTCTTT.

CDR3 DNA sequence: TGCGCCAGCAGCCAGGAACCACAACGGATGACTGAAGCTTTCTTT. Residues: CASSQEPQRMTEAFF. This chain connects TRBV4-1 to TRBJ1-1, with no clear D. This CDR3 comprises 15 residues. With 3 bases removed from V and 5 bases from J, the gap between germline ends came to 16 bases. CDR1 and CDR2 (germline): MGHRA, YSYEKL.

The V gene is TRBV7-9, the J gene TRBJ1-1; no clear D gene. Looked up from germline, CDR1 is SEHNR and CDR2 is FQNEAQ (reference sequence). This CDR3 comprises 13 residues. V was clipped by 4 bases and J by 2 bases, with 8 bases between them. This CDR3 is CASSSPANTEAFF. The CDR3 nucleotides read TGTGCCAGCAGCTCCCCAGCAAACACTGAAGCTTTCTTT.

The chain couples TRBV10-1 to TRBJ1-1, with unresolved D. Germline values: CDR1 WNHNN, CDR2 SYGVQD (reference sequence). This CDR3 has 14 residues. The V end was cut by 0 bases, the J end by 2 bases, with 7 bases between. CDR3 amino acids: CASSESTANTEAFF. The CDR3 bases are TGCGCCAGCAGTGAGTCAACAGCAAACACTGAAGCTTTCTTT.

This chain uses TRBV7-8 with TRBJ2-7, with 7 bases aligning to TRBD2. Unmatched junction bases numbered 4, after V lost 4 bases and J lost 1 base. CDR3 size: 14 residues. In germline, CDR1 is SGHVS, CDR2 FQNEAQ. The CDR3 DNA follows: TGTGCCAGCAGCTCTAGCGGACTGTCCTACGAGCAGTACTTC. It encodes CASSSSGLSYEQYF.

The chain employs TRBV11-2 and TRBJ2-1, with 14 bases aligning to TRBD2. V shed 0 bases and J 8 bases; nucleotides not matched to a gene: 9. The CDR3 has 18 amino acids. From germline, CDR1 is SGHAT and CDR2 FQNNGV. DNA of the CDR3: TGTGCCAGCAGCTTAGATGAGGGACTAGCGGGGGAGAGCTATGAGCAGTTCTTC. This codes for CASSLDEGLAGESYEQFF. Full variable domain (remainder filled in from reference TRBV11-2 and TRBJ2-1): EAGVAQSPRYKIIEKRQSVAFWCNPISGHATLYWYQQILGQGPKLLIQFQNNGVVDDSQLPKDRFSAERLKGVDSTLKIQPAKLEDSAVYLCASSLDEGLAGESYEQFFGPGTRLTVL.

This clone was observed once. The V and J genes are TRBV7-8 and TRBJ2-3; 12 bases map to TRBD2. Germline trimming cut 1 base from V and 0 bases from J; bases unmatched to any gene: 5. The CDR3 spans 18 residues. Per the germline V gene, CDR1 is SGHVS and CDR2 is FQNEAQ. CDR3 residues: CASSLGLAGATSTDTQYF. CDR3 nucleotides: TGTGCCAGCAGCTTAGGACTAGCGGGGGCGACTAGCACAGATACGCAGTATTTT.

This clone was found a few times. The chain employs TRBV28 and TRBJ2-3; D unresolved. The V gene lost 5 bases and the J gene lost 1 base, with 7 bases spanning the gap. The CDR3 extends over 13 amino acids. Germline CDR1 is MDHEN and CDR2 is SYDVKM. The CDR3 DNA is TGTGCCAGCAGTCTACAGCGCACAGATACGCAGTATTTT. This gives the protein CASSLQRTDTQYF.

The V and J genes are TRBV7-8 and TRBJ1-2; 7 bases are a match to TRBD1. Trimming removed 0 bases from V and 7 bases from J; junction bases left unmatched: 17. The CDR3 totals 18 residues. Germline lookup yields CDR1 SGHVS and CDR2 FQNEAQ. The CDR3 loop is CASSLAIDEGAGFSGYTF. The CDR3 bases are TGTGCCAGCAGCTTAGCCATAGACGAGGGGGCGGGGTTTTCTGGCTACACCTTC. Full variable domain (rest looked up from reference TRBV7-8 and TRBJ1-2): GAGVSQSPRYKVAKRGQDVALRCDPISGHVSLFWYQQALGQGPEFLTYFQNEAQLDKSGLPSDRFFAERPEGSVSTLKIQRTQQEDSAVYLCASSLAIDEGAGFSGYTFGSGTRLTVV.

The J gene is TRBJ2-4, the V gene TRBV5-4; TRBD2 is a possible D gene (6 bases). Germline CDR1 and CDR2: SGHNT and YYREEE (reference sequence). Trimming shortened V by 2 bases and J by 5 bases, and 8 bases separated the two germline ends. This CDR3 is 13 amino acids long. CDR3 bases: TGTGCCAGCAGCTTAGGGGAGGAAAACATTCAGTACTTC. It specifies CASSLGEENIQYF.

The V call is TRBV15, the J call TRBJ2-3; 7 bases are shared with TRBD2. Trimming took 3 bases from V and 5 from J; bases not matched to a gene: 8. In germline, CDR1 is LNHNV, CDR2 YYDKDF (reference sequence). CDR3 length: 15 amino acids. CDR3: CATSRSGTIGDTQYF. The CDR3 nucleotides are TGTGCCACCAGCAGGAGCGGGACTATCGGAGATACGCAGTATTTT.

The rearrangement uses TRBV7-2 and TRBJ2-1, with no clear D. The CDR3 has 13 amino acids. CDR1 and CDR2 from the germline V gene are SGHTA and FQGNSA. Deletions cut 3 bases from V and 8 bases from J, with 11 bases between. The CDR3 sequence is CASSFPYVDEQFF. The DNA for the CDR3 is TGTGCCAGCAGCTTCCCCTACGTGGATGAGCAGTTCTTC.

The count of this clone is one. The V call is TRBV27, the J call TRBJ2-7, with a tentative D call TRBD2 (5 bases). CDR3 length: 14 amino acids. V was clipped by 4 bases and J by 6 bases, with 16 bases between them. The germline gives CDR1 MNHEY, CDR2 SMNVEV (reference sequence). The CDR3 loop is CASSSLPLGGEQYF. The CDR3 DNA is TGTGCCAGCAGTTCCCTCCCCCTTGGAGGCGAGCAGTACTTC.

The V gene is TRBV7-8, the J gene TRBJ2-7; 7 bases fit TRBD2. The CDR3 contains 15 residues. Trimming cost V 3 bases and J 3 bases; bases outside gene matches: 8. In germline, CDR1 is SGHVS, CDR2 FQNEAQ. The chain's CDR3 is CASSLGGGVGYEQYF. As DNA, the CDR3 is TGTGCCAGCAGCTTGGGTGGGGGGGTCGGCTACGAGCAGTACTTC.

The chain has TRBV4-1 and TRBJ2-5; D unclear. Near its end, the DNA agrees better with TRBJ2-7, so the J call may be wrong. Germline CDR1 is MGHRA and CDR2 is YSYEKL. The CDR3 sequence is 14 residues long. CDR3 residues: CASSQNSVTYEQYF. The CDR3, as DNA: TGCGCCAGCAGCCAAAATTCCGTAACCTACGAGCAGTACTTC.

Only a few counts were recorded for this clone. V usage is TRBV10-3 and J usage is TRBJ1-5; a weak D match, TRBD1 (5 bases). From germline, CDR1 is ENHRY and CDR2 SYGVKD. The V end was cut by 10 bases, the J end by 3 bases, with 19 bases between. The CDR3 runs 15 residues. CDR3: CATSMVGEPNQPQHF. The CDR3, as DNA: TGTGCCACCTCTATGGTAGGGGAACCCAATCAGCCCCAGCATTTT.

The chain has TRBV6-1 and TRBJ1-1; a weak D match, TRBD1 (5 bases). Germline V gene lookup returns CDR1 MNHNS and CDR2 SASEGT. V was clipped by 2 bases and J by 4 bases, with 14 bases between them. This CDR3 is 15 amino acids long. The CDR3 region is CASSESRGVLTEAFF. Written as DNA, the CDR3 is TGTGCCAGCAGTGAAAGTCGAGGGGTACTCACTGAAGCTTTCTTT.

The chain has TRBV4-1 and TRBJ2-7, with TRBD1 matching over 8 bases. The CDR3 contains 14 residues. In germline, CDR1 is MGHRA, CDR2 YSYEKL. The V segment lost 5 bases and the J segment 6 bases; nucleotides outside the gene matches: 9. CDR3 residues: CASSAGQEPIEQYF. Written as DNA, the CDR3 is TGCGCCAGCAGCGCGGGACAGGAACCTATCGAGCAGTACTTC.

The chain couples TRBV9 to TRBJ2-3, with 13 positions matching TRBD2. Germline assignment: CDR1 SGDLS and CDR2 YYNGEE. V shed 4 bases, J shed 4 bases, and the junction held 6 bases outside the gene matches. This CDR3 comprises 16 residues. The CDR3 DNA sequence: TGTGCCAGCAGCCCCCGACTAGCGGGGGGCTCAGATACGCAGTATTTT. Translating gives CASSPRLAGGSDTQYF.

The table lists this clone with a count of one. The CDR3 nucleotides are TGTGCCAGCAGTGAATCCGGCAGGGGGCCCGCGGGGGGTGGATACGAGCAGTACTTC. Translated, it gives CASSESGRGPAGGGYEQYF. The chain has TRBV2 and TRBJ2-7; perhaps D is TRBD1 or TRBD2 (8 bases each). Germline assignment: CDR1 SNHLY and CDR2 FYNNEI. The CDR3 loop spans 19 amino acids. Deletions cut 2 bases from V and 4 bases from J, with 27 bases between.

The chain carries TRBV6-5 and TRBJ2-1; TRBD1 matches 7 bases. This CDR3 is built from 15 residues. Germline V gene data show CDR1 as MNHEY and CDR2 as SVGAGI. The J segment lost 4 bases and the V segment lost 8 bases, leaving 11 bases of the junction unmatched. CDR3 loop: CASGPRDSVYNEQFF. CDR3 nucleotides: TGTGCCAGCGGACCCCGGGACAGTGTATACAATGAGCAGTTCTTC.

The rearrangement links TRBV11-2 to TRBJ1-1; D uncertain. Trimming stripped 4 bases from V and 10 bases from J, with 13 bases between. The CDR3 sequence is 12 residues long. CDR1 is SGHAT and CDR2 is FQNNGV in the germline V gene. The CDR3 loop is CASSYPGSGAFF. The CDR3 bases are TGTGCCAGCAGCTACCCGGGGAGTGGAGCTTTCTTT.

This clone was found a few times. The V and J genes are TRBV5-4 and TRBJ2-1; D not resolved. This CDR3 region has 12 residues. Germline V gives CDR1 SGHNT, CDR2 YYREEE (reference sequence). Trimming took off 2 bases at V and 9 bases at J, with 9 bases between the two ends. The CDR3 region has the DNA TGTGCCAGCAGCTTAAATGGAGCTGAGCAGTTCTTC. Translation gives CASSLNGAEQFF.

The genes are TRBV5-8 and TRBJ1-5; possible D gene TRBD1, 5 bases. The CDR3 is 17 residues long. V lost 0 bases and J lost 2, with 15 bases in between. CDR1 is SGHTS, CDR2 YDEGEE, per germline. CDR3 amino acids: CASSLGQGIIGNQPQHF. The CDR3 region has the DNA TGTGCCAGCAGCTTGGGCCAGGGTATTATCGGCAATCAGCCCCAGCATTTT.

The rearrangement uses TRBV7-9 and TRBJ1-1; D is uncertain. V shed 2 bases and J shed 6 bases, with 13 bases lying between them. CDR1 SEHNR and CDR2 FQNEAQ come from the germline V gene (reference sequence). CDR3 size: 14 residues. The CDR3: CASSLLSGRAEAFF. The CDR3 nucleotides are TGTGCCAGCAGCTTATTATCCGGGCGTGCTGAAGCTTTCTTT.